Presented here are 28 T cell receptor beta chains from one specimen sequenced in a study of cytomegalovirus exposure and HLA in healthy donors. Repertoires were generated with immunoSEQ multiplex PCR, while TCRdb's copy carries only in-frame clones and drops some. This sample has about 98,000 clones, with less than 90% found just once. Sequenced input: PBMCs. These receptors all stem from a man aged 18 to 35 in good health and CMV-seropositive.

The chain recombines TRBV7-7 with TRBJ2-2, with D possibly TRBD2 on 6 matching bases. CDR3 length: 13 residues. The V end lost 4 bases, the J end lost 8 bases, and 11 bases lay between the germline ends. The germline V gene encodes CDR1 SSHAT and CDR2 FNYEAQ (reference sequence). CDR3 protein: CASSSSAGGELFF. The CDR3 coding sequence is TGTGCCAGCAGCTCCTCTGCGGGGGGGGAGCTGTTTTTT.

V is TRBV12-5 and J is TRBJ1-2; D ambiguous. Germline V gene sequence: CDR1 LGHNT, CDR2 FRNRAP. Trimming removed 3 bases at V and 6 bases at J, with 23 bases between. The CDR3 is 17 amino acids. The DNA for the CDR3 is TGTGCTAGTGGTTTTGTTTTGTCCCATCCGAGGGAGGATGGCTACACCTTC. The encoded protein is CASGFVLSHPREDGYTF.

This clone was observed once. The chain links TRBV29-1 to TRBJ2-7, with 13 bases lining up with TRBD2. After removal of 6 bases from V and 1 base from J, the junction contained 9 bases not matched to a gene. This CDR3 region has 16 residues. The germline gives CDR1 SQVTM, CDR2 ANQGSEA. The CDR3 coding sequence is TGCAGCGTAGGGGGGGGACTAGCGGGGATTTCCTACGAGCAGTACTTC. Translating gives CSVGGGLAGISYEQYF.

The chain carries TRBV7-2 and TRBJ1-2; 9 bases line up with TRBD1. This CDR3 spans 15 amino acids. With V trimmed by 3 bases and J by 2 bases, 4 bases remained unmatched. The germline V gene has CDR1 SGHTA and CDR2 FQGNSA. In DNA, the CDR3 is TGTGCCAGCAGCTTCTCCGGGACAGGGAACTATGGCTACACCTTC. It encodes CASSFSGTGNYGYTF.

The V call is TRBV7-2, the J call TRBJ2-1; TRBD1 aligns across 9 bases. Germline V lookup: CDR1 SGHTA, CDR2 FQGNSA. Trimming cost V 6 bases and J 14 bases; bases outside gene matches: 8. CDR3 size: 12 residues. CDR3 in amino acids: CASSRPQGAKFF. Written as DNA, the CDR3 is TGTGCCAGCAGTAGACCACAGGGGGCAAAGTTCTTC.

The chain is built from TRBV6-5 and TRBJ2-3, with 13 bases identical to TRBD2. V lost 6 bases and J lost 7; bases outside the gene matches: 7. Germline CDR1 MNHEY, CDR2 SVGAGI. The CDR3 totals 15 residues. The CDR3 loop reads CASRKGTSGTHTQYF. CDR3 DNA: TGTGCCAGCAGAAAAGGGACTAGCGGGACCCATACGCAGTATTTT.

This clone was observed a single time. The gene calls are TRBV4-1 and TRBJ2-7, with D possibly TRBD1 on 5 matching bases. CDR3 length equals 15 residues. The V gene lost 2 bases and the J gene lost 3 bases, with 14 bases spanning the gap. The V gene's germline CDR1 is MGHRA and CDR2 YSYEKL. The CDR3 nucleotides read TGCGCCAGCAGCCAAACTCTCTTTCAGGGCTACGAGCAGTACTTC. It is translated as CASSQTLFQGYEQYF.

The CDR3 DNA is TGTGCCAGCAGTCCCATACTCCTAAGCAATCAGCCCCAGCATTTT. Its translation: CASSPILLSNQPQHF. This chain joins TRBV27 and TRBJ1-5, with D unresolved. Trimming removed 5 bases at V and 1 base at J, with 12 bases between. Per germline, CDR1 MNHEY and CDR2 SMNVEV (reference sequence). This CDR3 has 15 amino acids.

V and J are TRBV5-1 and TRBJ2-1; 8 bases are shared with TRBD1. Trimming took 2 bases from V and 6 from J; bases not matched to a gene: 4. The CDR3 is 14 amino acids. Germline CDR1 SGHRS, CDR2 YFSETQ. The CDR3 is CASSLHRGINEQFF. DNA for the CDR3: TGCGCCAGCAGCTTACACAGGGGGATCAATGAGCAGTTCTTC.

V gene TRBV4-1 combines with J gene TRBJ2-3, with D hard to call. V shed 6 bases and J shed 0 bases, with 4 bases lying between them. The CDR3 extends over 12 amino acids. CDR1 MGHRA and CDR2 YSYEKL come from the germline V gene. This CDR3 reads CASRSSTDTQYF. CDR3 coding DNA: TGCGCCAGCAGGAGTAGCACAGATACGCAGTATTTT.

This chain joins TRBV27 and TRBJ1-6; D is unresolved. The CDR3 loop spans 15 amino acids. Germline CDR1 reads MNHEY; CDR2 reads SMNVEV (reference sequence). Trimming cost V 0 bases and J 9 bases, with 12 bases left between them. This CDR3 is CASSLSGGLGSPLHF. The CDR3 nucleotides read TGTGCCAGCAGTTTATCTGGCGGGCTGGGTTCACCCCTCCACTTT.

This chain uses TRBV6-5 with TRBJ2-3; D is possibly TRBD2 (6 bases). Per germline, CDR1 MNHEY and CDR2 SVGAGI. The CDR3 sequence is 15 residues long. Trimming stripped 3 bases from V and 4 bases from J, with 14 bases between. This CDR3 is CASSYFGSIADTQYF. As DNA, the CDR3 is TGTGCCAGCAGTTATTTCGGGAGCATCGCAGATACGCAGTATTTT.

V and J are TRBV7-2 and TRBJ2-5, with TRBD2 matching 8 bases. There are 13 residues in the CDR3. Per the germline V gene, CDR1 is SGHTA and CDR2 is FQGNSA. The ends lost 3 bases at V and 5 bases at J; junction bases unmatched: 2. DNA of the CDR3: TGTGCCAGCAGCTTCGGGAGGGAGGAGACCCAGTACTTC. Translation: CASSFGREETQYF.

In DNA, the CDR3 is TGTGCCAGCAGTGAGACAGGGGGCTATGGCTACACCTTC. Translating it yields CASSETGGYGYTF. The chain is built from TRBV6-1 and TRBJ1-2; 9 bases agree with TRBD1. The CDR3 runs to 13 residues. Germline values: CDR1 MNHNS, CDR2 SASEGT. V trimming: 3 bases; J trimming: 4 bases; junction bases outside the gene matches: 0.

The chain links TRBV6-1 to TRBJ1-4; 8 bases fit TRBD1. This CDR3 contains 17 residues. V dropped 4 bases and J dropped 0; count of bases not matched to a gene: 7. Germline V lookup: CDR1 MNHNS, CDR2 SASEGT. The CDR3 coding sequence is TGTGCCAGCAGTGTCCAGACAGGGGCGACAACTAATGAAAAACTGTTTTTT. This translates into CASSVQTGATTNEKLFF.

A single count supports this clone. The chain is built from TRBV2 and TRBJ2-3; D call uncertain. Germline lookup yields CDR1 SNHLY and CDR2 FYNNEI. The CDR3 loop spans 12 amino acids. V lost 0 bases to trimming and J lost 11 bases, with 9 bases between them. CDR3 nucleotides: TGTGCCAGCAGTGAAGCAACTGGTGTGCAGTATTTT. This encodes CASSEATGVQYF.

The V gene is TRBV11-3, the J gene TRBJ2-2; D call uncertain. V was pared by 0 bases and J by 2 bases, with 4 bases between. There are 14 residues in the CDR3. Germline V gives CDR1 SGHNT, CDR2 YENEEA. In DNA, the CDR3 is TGTGCCAGCAGCTTAGATCTAAACACCGGGGAGCTGTTTTTT. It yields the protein CASSLDLNTGELFF.

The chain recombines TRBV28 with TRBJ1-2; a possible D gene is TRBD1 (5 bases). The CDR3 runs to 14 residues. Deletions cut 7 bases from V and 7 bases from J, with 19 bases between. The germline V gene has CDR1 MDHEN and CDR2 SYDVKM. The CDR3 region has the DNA TGTGCCAGCACCTCAGGGAGGGGTTCGGGTGGCTACACCTTC. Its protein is CASTSGRGSGGYTF.

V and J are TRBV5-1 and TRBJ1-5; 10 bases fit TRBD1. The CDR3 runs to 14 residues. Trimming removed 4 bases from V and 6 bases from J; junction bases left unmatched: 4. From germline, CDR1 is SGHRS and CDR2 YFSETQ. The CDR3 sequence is CASSPGTGVQPQHF. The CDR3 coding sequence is TGCGCCAGCAGCCCGGGGACAGGGGTTCAGCCCCAGCATTTT.

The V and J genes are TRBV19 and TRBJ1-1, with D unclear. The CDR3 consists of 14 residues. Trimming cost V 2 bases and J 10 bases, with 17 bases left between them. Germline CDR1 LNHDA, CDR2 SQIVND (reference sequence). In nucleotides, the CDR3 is TGTGCCAGTAGTATATCGAGGGAACTATCTAGAGCTTTCTTT. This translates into CASSISRELSRAFF.

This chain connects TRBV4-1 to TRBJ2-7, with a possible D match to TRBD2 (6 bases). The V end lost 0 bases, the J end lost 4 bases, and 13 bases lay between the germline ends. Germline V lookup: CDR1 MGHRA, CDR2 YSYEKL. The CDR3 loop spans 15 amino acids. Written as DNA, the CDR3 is TGCGCCAGCAGCCAAGATCGGGTTAGCGGTTACGAGCAGTACTTC. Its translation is CASSQDRVSGYEQYF.

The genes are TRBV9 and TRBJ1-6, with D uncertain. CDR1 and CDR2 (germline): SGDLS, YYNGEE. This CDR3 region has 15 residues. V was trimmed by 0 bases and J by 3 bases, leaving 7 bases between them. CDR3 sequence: CASSVESGYNSPLHF. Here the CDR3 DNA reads TGTGCCAGCAGCGTAGAATCAGGCTATAATTCACCCCTCCACTTT.

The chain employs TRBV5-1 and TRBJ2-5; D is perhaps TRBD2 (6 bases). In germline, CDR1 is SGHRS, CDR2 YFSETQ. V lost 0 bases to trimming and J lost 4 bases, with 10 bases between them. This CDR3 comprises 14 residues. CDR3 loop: CASSLAPGGETQYF. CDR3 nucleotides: TGCGCCAGCAGCTTGGCCCCCGGGGGAGAGACCCAGTACTTC.

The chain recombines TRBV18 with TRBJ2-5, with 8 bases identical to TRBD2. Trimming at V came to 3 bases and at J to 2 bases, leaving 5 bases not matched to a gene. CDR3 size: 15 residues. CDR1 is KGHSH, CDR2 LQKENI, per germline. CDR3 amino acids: CASSPLVAGQETQYF. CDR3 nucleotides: TGTGCCAGCTCACCCTTGGTAGCGGGGCAAGAGACCCAGTACTTC.

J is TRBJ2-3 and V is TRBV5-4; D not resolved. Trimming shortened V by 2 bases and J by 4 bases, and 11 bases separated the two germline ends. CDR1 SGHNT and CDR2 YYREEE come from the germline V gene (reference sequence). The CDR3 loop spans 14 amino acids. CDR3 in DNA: TGTGCCAGCAGCTTCCCCCCCCCGTCAGATACGCAGTATTTT. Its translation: CASSFPPPSDTQYF.

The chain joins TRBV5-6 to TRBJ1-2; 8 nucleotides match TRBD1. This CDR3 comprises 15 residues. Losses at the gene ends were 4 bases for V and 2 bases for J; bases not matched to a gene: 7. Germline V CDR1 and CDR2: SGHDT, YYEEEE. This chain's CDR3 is CASSPEGQANYGYTF. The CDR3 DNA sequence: TGTGCCAGCAGCCCCGAGGGACAGGCCAACTATGGCTACACCTTC.

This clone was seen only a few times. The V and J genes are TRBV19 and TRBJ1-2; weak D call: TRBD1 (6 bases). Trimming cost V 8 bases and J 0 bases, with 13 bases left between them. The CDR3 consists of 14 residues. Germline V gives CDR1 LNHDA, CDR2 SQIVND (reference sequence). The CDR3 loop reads CASSRDIANYGYTF. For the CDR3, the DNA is TGTGCCAGTTCACGGGACATCGCTAACTATGGCTACACCTTC.

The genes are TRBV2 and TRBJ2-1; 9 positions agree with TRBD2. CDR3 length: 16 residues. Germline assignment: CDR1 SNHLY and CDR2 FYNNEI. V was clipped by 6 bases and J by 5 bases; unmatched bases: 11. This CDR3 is CASSKISSGVNNEQFF. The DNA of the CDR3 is TGTGCCAGCAGCAAAATTTCTAGCGGGGTAAACAATGAGCAGTTCTTC.